This TCR beta chain appears in the sequencing data of a study of identical twins. General observations from the study: Clonotypes of the beta chain that were abundant in cord blood carried fewer insertions (memory repertoires showed none). Part of the zero-insertion signal could reflect confounding by invariant MAIT and iNKT cells.

This clonotype was recorded a few times. Its antigen is unknown. Via MiXCR, TCRdb re-called the 5' RACE reads, giving one row per CDR3 protein. In the table there are some 200,000 distinct CDR3 sequences, 6.5% to 8.5% of which are singletons. Germline V gene lookup returns CDR1 SGDLS and CDR2 YYNGEE. V lost 0 bases, J lost 6 bases, and 11 bases lay in between. The CDR3 is made up of 14 amino acids. A further study also used this sample, focusing on yellow fever vaccine responses in identical twins.

The sequencing sample was made of memory (CD45RO+) T cells sorted from blood. The TCR was taken from a woman younger than 35 in good health. V gene TRBV9 combines with J gene TRBJ2-3, with TRBD2 as a possible D gene (5 bases). The CDR3 DNA follows: TGTGCCAGCAGCGTAGATGTCGGGGTGGATACGCAGTATTTT. The encoded protein is CASSVDVGVDTQYF.